This T cell receptor beta chain was recorded in a study of monozygotic twins with inflammatory bowel disease (dated by TCRdb to the late 2010s). For the study in its entirety: The full study comprised approximately 28 monozygotic twin pairs: nine German pairs (four IBD-concordant, five IBD-discordant) and 19 IBD-discordant Danish pairs. Each individual had, on average, about 151 000 unique TCRalpha sequences and 181 000 unique TCRbeta sequences available for analysis. The search for disease-associated traits relied mainly on comparing, within discordant pairs, IBD patients with their genetically identical healthy co-twins. What the research found in general, with its limitations: TCRbeta repertoire diversity, by inverse Simpson index, was decreased in IBD patients compared with their healthy co-twins. Repertoire similarity did not differ between concordant and discordant twins, which could be due to limited statistical power. The analysis was unable to tell different T cell subtypes apart. Fewer clonotypes were shared with other individuals by IBD patients than by healthy twins, most markedly in patients showing signs of disease activity. The results gave no support for a single strong signal or clonotype linked to IBD. Because patients were on differing immunosuppressive treatments, the repertoires may have picked up extra background noise and inter-individual variability.

From each donor, a roughly 2.6 ml peripheral blood sample was collected into PAXgene tubes and stored at -80 degrees C. Without T cell sorting, total RNA was isolated from whole blood using the PAXgene blood miRNA kit on an automated QIAcube. Peripheral blood from monozygotic twin pairs concordant or discordant for inflammatory bowel disease was subjected to deep TCRalpha and TCRbeta repertoire profiling with unique molecular barcoding. Smoking habits were recorded for all twin pairs, and individuals were classified as current, former or never smokers. Library creation used 5' RACE. The input for every TCR library was 3,500 to 4,000 ng of total RNA. For each sample, cDNA synthesis was carried out in eight separate reactions using SMARTScribe reverse transcriptase. During cDNA synthesis, template switching introduced unique molecular identifiers that contained a 6-nucleotide sample barcode. TCRalpha and TCRbeta cDNA was amplified in two nested PCRs of about 17 and 10 cycles, and bead purification was carried out after each PCR. Before amplification, the cDNA was both treated with uracil DNA-glycosylase and purified with the QIAquick PCR purification kit. The second PCR added Illumina TruSeq-compatible adapters along with sample-specific barcodes. Library quality and concentration were checked on TapeStation and Qubit, and libraries were pooled at about 5 ng each. Sequencing of the pooled libraries was done on an Illumina HiSeq2500 single-index Rapid Run using custom sequencing primers and 2 x 100 bp reads. The original methods were these. UMI-based consensus assembly with MiGEC version 1.2.6 was used to correct PCR and sequencing errors. MiXCR version 2.1.1 handled V(D)J alignment, clonotype assembly and CDR3 extraction. Normalisation of gene usage, clonotype sharing and MAIT/NKT TCR abundance was achieved by analysing the top 1000, 10 000 and 20 000 clonotypes per sample. Diversity was computed as the inverse Simpson index with the vegan R package after downsampling to 27 000 UMIs. Statistical testing used paired Mann-Whitney U tests on the discordant twin pairs and applied Benjamini-Hochberg correction for multiple testing. Based on TCRdb reprocessing of the reads, there is one entry per CDR3 protein sequence, and DNA is missing. The V and J calls were determined by TCRdb, not by the authors. The sample's records list roughly 100,000 distinct CDR3 sequences. The ten largest clones capture less than 2% of the sample.

With respect to this clonotype: It lacks a known antigen.

This receptor was identified in a human donor with ulcerative colitis or Crohn's disease, or a healthy co-twin of an affected twin (not recorded which). Sequencing was performed on blood.

The CDR3 here reads CASSSSRYPGPRLKLFF. Here the chain combines TRBV7-9 and TRBJ2-2; the D call from TCRdb, TRBD1, cannot be confirmed without DNA. The CDR3, cysteine through phenylalanine, is 17 amino acids long. No DNA sequence was recorded. In the germline V gene (reference sequence), CDR1 corresponds to SEHNR and CDR2 to FQNEAQ.